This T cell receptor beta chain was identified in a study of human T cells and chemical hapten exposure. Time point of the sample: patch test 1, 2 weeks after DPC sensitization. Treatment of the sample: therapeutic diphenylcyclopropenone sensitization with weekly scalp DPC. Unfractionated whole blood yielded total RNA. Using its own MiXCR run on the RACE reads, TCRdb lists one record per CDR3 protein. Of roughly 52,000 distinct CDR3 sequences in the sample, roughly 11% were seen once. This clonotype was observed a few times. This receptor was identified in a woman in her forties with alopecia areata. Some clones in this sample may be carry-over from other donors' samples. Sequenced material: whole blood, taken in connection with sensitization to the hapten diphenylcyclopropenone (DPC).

The CDR3 sequence: CASSLNGEQFF. The CDR3 bases are TGTGCCAGCAGCTTGAATGGTGAGCAGTTCTTC. The V and J genes are TRBV5-4 and TRBJ2-1; D unresolved. The CDR3 consists of 11 residues. V lost 1 base, J lost 9 bases, and 5 bases lay in between. The germline V gene encodes CDR1 SGHNT and CDR2 YYREEE (reference sequence).